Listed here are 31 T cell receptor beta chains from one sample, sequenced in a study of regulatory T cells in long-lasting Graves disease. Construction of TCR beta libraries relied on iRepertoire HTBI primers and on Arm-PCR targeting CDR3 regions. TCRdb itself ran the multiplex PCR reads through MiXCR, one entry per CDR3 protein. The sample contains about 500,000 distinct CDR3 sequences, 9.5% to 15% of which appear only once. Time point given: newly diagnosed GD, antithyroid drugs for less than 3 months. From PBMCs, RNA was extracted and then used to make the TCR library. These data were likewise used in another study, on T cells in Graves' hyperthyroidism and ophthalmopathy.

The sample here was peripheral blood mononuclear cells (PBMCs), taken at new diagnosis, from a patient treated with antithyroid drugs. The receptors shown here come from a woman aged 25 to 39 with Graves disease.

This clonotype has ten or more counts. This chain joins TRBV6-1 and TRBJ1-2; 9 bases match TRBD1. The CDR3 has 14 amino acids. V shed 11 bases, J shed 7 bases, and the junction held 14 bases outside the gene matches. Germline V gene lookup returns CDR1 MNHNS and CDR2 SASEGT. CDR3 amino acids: CAGIRDRAGSGYTF. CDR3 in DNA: TGTGCCGGGATCCGGGACAGGGCGGGCTCTGGCTACACCTTC.

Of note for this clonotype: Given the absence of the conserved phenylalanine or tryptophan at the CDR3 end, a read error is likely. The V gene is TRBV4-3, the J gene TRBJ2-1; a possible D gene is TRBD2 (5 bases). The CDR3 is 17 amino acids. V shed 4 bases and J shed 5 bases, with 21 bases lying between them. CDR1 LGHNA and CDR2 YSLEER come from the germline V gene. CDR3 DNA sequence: TGCGCCAGCAGCCGTTCTGAGGGCCCCAGTTTGCACAATGAGCAGTTCGTC. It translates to CASSRSEGPSLHNEQFV.

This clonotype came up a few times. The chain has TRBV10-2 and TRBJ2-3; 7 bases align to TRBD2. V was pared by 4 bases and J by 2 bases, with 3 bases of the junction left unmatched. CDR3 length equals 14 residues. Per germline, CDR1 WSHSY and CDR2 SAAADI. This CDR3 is CASSGSGLTDTQYF. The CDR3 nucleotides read TGCGCCAGCAGTGGTAGCGGGCTCACAGATACGCAGTATTTT.

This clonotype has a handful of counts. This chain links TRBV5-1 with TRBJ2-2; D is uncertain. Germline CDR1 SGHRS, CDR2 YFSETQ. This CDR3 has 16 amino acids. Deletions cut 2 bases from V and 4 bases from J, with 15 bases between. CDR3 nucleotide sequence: TGCGCCAGCAGCTTTGGACCTGAAGCGATCACCGGGGAGCTGTTTTTT. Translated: CASSFGPEAITGELFF.

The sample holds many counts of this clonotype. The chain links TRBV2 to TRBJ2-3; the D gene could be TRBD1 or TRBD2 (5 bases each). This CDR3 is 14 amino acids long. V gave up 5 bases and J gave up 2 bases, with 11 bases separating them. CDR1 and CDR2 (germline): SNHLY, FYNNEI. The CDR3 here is CASSRDGSTDTQYF. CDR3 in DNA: TGTGCCAGCAGTAGGGACGGATCCACAGATACGCAGTATTTT.

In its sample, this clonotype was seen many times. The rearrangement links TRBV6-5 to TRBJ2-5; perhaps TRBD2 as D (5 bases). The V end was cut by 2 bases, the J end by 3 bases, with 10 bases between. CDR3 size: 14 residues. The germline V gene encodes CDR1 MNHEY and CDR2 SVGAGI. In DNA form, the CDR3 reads TGTGCCAGCAGTTACGGTCTTAGCGAAGAGACCCAGTACTTC. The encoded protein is CASSYGLSEETQYF.

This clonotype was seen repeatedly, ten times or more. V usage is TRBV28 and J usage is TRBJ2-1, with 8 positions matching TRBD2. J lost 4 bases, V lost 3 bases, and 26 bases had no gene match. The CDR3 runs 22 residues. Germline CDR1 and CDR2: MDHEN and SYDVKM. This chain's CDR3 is CASSFPPIFAVRGREEYNEQFF. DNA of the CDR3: TGTGCCAGCAGTTTCCCGCCTATATTTGCAGTTCGGGGGCGGGAGGAATACAATGAGCAGTTCTTC.

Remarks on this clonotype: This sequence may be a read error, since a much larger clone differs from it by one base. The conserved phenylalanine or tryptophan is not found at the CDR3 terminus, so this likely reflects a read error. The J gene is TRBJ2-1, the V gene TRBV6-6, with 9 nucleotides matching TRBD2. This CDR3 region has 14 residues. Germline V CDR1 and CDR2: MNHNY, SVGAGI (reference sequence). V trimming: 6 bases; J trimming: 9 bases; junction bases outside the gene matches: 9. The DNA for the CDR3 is TGTGCCAGCAGCGAGCGGGAGGTAGTAAGTGAGCAGTTCCTC. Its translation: CASSEREVVSEQFL.

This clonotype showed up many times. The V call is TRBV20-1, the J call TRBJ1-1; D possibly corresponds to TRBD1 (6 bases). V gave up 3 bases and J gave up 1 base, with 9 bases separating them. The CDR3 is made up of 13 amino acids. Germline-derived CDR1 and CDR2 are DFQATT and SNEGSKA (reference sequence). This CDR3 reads CSARAGANTEAFF. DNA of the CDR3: TGCAGTGCTAGGGCAGGGGCGAACACTGAAGCTTTCTTT.

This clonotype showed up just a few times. This chain's CDR3 is CASSFWAGASGNTIYF. The CDR3 DNA follows: TGTGCCAGCAGTTTTTGGGCGGGAGCCTCTGGAAACACCATATATTTT. This chain links TRBV12-3 or TRBV12-4 with TRBJ1-3; D unclear. V lost 3 bases to trimming and J lost 0 bases, with 12 bases between them. This CDR3 has 16 amino acids.

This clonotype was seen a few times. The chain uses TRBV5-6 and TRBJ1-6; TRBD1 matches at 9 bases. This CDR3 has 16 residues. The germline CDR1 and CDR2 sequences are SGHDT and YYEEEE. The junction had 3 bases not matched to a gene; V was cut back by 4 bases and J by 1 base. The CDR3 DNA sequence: TGTGCCAGCAGCCGGACAGGGGAATCCTATAATTCACCCCTCCACTTT. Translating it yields CASSRTGESYNSPLHF.

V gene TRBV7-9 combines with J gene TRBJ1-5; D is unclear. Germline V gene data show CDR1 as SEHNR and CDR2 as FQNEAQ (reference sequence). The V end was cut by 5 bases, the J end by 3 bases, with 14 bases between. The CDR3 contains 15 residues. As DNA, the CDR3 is TGTGCCAGCAGCCCTGGACCCGATACCAATCAGCCCCAGCATTTT. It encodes CASSPGPDTNQPQHF.

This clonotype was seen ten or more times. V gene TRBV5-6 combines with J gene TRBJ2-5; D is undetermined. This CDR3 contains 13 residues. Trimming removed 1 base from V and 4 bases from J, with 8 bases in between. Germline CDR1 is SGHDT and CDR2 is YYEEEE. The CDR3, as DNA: TGTGCCAGCAGCTTGCCGGGCTCAGAGACCCAGTACTTC. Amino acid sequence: CASSLPGSETQYF.

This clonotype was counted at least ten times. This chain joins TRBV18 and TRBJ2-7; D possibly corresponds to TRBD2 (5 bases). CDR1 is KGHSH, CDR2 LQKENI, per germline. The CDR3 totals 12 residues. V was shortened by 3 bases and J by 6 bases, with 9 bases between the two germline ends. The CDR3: CASSPVAGEQYF. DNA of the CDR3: TGTGCCAGCTCACCTGTGGCGGGCGAGCAGTACTTC.

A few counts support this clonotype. CDR3 sequence reads: CASSKLAGGETQYF. The DNA for the CDR3 is TGTGCCAGCAGCAAACTAGCGGGGGGGGAGACCCAGTACTTC. The V gene is TRBV27, the J gene TRBJ2-5; 13 nucleotides match TRBD2. The germline gives CDR1 MNHEY, CDR2 SMNVEV (reference sequence). The V gene end was trimmed by 6 bases and the J gene end by 5 bases; junction bases not matched to a gene: 3. The CDR3 is 14 amino acids.

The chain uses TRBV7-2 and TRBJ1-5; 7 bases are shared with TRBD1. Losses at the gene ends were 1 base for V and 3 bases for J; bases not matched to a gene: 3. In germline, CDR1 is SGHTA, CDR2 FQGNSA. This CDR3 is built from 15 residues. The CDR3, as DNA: TGTGCCAGCAGCTTAGAGGGGGCTATCAATCAGCCCCAGCATTTT. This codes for CASSLEGAINQPQHF.

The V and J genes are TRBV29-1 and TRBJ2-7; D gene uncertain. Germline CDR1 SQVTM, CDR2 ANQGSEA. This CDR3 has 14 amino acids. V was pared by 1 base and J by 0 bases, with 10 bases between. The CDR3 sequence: CSVEVSQFSYEQYF. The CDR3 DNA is TGCAGCGTTGAAGTCAGTCAATTCTCCTACGAGCAGTACTTC.

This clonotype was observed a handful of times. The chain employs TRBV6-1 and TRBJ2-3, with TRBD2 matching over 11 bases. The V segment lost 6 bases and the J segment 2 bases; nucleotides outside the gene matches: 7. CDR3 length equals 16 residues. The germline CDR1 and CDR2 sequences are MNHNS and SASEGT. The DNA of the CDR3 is TGTGCCAGCAGAACGGGACTAGCGGTTCCCACAGATACGCAGTATTTT. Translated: CASRTGLAVPTDTQYF.

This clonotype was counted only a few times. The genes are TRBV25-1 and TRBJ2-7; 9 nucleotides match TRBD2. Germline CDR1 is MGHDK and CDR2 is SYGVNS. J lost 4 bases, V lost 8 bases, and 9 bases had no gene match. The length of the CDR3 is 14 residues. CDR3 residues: CASQGGLAAYEQYF. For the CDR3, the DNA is TGTGCCAGCCAAGGGGGACTAGCAGCTTACGAGCAGTACTTC.

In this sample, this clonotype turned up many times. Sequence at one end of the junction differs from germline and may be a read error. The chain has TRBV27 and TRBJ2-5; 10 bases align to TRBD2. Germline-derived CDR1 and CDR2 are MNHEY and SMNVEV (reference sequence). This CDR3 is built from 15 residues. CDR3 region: CASSFSSGSGEAQYF. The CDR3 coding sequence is TGTGCCAGCAGTTTCTCTAGCGGGAGTGGAGAGGCCCAGTACTTC.

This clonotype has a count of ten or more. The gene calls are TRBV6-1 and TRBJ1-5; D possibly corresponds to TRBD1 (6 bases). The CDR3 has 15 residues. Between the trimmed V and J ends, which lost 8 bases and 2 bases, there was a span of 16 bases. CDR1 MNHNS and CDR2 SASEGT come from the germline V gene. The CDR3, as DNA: TGTGCCAGCTCGAACCAGGGGTTCGGCAATCAGCCCCAGCATTTT. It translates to CASSNQGFGNQPQHF.

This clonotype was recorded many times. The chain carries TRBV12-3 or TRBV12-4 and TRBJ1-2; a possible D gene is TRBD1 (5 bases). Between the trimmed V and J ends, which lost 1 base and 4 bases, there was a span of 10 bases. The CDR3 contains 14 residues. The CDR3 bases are TGTGCCAGCAGTTTAGTGGGGGGGAGCTATGGCTACACCTTC. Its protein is CASSLVGGSYGYTF.

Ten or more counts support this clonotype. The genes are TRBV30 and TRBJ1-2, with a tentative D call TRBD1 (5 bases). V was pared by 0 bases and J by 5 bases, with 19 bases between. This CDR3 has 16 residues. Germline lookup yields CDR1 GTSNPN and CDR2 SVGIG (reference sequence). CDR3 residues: CAWSVPQRQLQYGYTF. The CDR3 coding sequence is TGTGCCTGGAGTGTACCCCAACGACAGCTACAATATGGCTACACCTTC.

CDR3 coding DNA: TGTGCCACCAGCAGCCGGTCTAGCGACCAAGAGACCCAGTACTTC. Protein sequence: CATSSRSSDQETQYF. This rearrangement joins TRBV15 to TRBJ2-5; the D gene is possibly TRBD2 (6 bases). V shed 3 bases and J shed 0 bases, with 11 bases lying between them. This CDR3 has 15 residues. CDR1 is LNHNV, CDR2 YYDKDF, per germline (reference sequence).

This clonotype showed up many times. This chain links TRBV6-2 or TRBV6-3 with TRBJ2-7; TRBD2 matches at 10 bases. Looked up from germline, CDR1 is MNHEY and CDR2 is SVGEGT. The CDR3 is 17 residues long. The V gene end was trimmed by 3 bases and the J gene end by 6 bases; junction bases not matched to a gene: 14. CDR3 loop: CASSYYLAGAPSGEQYF. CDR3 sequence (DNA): TGTGCCAGCAGTTATTATCTAGCGGGAGCCCCCTCGGGCGAGCAGTACTTC.

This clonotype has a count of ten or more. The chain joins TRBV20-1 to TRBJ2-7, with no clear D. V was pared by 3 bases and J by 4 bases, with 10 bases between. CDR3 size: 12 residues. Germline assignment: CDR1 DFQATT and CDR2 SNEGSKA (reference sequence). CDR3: CSASGLSYEQYF. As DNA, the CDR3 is TGCAGTGCTAGCGGTTTAAGTTACGAGCAGTACTTC.

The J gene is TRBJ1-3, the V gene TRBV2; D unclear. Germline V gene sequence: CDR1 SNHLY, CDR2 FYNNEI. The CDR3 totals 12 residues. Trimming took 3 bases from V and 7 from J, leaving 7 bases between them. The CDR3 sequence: CASSEVRNTIYF. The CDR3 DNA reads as TGTGCCAGCAGTGAGGTGCGCAACACCATATATTTT.

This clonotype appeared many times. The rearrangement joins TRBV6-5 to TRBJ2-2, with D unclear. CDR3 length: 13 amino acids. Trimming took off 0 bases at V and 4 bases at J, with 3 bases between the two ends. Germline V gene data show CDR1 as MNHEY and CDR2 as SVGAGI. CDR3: CASSYSLTGELFF. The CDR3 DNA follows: TGTGCCAGCAGTTACTCCCTCACCGGGGAGCTGTTTTTT.

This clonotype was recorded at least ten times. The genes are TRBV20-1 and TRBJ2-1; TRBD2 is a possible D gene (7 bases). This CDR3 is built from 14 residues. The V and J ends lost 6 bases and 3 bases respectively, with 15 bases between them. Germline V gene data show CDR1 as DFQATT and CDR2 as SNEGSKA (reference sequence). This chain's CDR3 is CSAKRGGLYNEQFF. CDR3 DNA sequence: TGCAGTGCCAAAAGGGGGGGTCTCTACAATGAGCAGTTCTTC.

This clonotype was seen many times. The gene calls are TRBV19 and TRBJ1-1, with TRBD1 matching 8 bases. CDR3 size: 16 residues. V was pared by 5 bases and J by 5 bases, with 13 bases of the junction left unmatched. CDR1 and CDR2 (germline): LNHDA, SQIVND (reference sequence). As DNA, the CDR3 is TGTGCCAGTAGTCGTGGACAGGGTCGGTCTGGGACTGAAGCTTTCTTT. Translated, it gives CASSRGQGRSGTEAFF.

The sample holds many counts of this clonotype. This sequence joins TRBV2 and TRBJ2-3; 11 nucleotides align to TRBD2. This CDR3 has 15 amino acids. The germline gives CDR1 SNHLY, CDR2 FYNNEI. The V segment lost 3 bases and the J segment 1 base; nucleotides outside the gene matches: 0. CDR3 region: CASSEGLAGTDTQYF. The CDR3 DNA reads TGTGCCAGCAGTGAGGGACTAGCGGGCACAGATACGCAGTATTTT.